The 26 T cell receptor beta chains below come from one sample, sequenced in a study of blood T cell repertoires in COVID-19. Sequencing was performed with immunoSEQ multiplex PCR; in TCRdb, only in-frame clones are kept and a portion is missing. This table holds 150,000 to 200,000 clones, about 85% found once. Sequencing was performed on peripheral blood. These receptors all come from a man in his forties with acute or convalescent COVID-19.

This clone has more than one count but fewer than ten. CDR3 coding DNA: TGTGCCAGCAGCCTAGGGGGTGTGGCTGAAGCTTTCTTT. This sequence encodes CASSLGGVAEAFF. The rearrangement joins TRBV5-6 to TRBJ1-1; possibly TRBD1 for D (6 bases). V gave up 4 bases and J gave up 6 bases, with 13 bases separating them. The CDR3 totals 13 residues. CDR1 is SGHDT and CDR2 is YYEEEE in the germline V gene.

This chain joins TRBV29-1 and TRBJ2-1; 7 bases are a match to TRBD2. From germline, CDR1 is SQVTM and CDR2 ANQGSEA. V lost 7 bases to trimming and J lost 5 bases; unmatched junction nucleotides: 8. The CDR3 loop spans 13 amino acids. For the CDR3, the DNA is TGCAGCGCAACGACCGGGACTAACAATGAGCAGTTCTTC. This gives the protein CSATTGTNNEQFF.

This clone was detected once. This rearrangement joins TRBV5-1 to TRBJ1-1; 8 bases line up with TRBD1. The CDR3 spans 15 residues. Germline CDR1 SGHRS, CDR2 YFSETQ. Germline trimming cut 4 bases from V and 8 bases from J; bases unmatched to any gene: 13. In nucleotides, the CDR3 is TGCGCCAGCAGCGTTGGGACAGGCGATGTCCCCGAAGCTTTCTTT. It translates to CASSVGTGDVPEAFF.

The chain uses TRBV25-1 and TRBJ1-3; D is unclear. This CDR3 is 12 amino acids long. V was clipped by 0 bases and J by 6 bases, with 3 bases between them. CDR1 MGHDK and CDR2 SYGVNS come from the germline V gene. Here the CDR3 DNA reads TGTGCCAGCAGTGAATATCTAAACACCATATATTTT. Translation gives CASSEYLNTIYF.

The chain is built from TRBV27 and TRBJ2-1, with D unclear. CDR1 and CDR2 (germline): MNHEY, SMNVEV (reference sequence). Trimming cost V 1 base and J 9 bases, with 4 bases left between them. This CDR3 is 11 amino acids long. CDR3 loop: CASSLYSEQFF. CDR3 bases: TGTGCCAGCAGTTTATACTCTGAGCAGTTCTTC.

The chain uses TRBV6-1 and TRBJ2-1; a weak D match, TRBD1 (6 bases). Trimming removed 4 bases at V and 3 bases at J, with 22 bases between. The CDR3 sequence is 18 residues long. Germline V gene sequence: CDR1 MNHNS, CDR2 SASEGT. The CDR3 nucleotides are TGTGCCAGCAGTGCGCACACGACAGGCAAACTCCACTACAATGAGCAGTTCTTC. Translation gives CASSAHTTGKLHYNEQFF.

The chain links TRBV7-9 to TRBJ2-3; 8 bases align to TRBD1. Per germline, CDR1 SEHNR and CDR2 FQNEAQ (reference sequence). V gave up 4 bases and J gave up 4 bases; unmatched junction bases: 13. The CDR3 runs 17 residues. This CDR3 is CASSWASLRTGSDTQYF. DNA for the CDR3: TGTGCCAGCAGCTGGGCCTCGTTACGGACAGGGTCAGATACGCAGTATTTT.

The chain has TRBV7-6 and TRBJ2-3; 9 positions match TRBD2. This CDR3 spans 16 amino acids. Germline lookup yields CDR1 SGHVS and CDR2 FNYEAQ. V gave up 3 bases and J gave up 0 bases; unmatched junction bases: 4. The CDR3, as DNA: TGTGCCAGCAGCTTCCTCCTAGCGGGGAGCACAGATACGCAGTATTTT. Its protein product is CASSFLLAGSTDTQYF.

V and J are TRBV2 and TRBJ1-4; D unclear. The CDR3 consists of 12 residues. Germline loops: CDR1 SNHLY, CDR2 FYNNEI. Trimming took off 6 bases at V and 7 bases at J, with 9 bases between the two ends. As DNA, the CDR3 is TGTGCCAGCAGGCCAGAAATTGAAAAACTGTTTTTT. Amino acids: CASRPEIEKLFF.

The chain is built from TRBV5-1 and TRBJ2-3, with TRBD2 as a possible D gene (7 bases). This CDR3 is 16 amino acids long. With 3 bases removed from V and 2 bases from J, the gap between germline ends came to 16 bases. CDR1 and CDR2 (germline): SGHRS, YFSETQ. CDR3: CASSSGGRGNTDTQYF. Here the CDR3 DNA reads TGCGCCAGCAGCTCTGGGGGGCGGGGGAACACAGATACGCAGTATTTT.

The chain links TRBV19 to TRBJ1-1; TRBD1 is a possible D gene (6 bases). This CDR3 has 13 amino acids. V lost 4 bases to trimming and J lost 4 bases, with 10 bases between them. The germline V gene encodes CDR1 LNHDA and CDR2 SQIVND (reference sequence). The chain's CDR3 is CASSSTGTTEAFF. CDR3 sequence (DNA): TGTGCCAGTAGTAGCACAGGGACCACTGAAGCTTTCTTT.

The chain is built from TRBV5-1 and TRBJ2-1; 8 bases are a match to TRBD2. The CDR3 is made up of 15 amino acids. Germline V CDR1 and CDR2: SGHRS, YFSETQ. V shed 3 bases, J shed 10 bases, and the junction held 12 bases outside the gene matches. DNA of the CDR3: TGCGCCAGCAGCTCATACCACGGGACTAGTGGCGAGCAGTTCTTC. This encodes CASSSYHGTSGEQFF.

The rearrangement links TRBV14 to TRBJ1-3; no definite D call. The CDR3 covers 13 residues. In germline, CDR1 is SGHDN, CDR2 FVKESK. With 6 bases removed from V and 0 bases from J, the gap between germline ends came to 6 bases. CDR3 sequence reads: CASRLNSGNTIYF. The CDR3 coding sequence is TGTGCCAGCAGACTGAACTCTGGAAACACCATATATTTT.

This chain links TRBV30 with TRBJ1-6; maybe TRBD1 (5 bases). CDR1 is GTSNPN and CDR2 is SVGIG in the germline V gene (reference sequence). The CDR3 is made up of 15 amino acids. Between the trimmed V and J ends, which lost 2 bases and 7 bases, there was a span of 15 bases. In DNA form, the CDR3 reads TGTGCCTGGAGTCGAAAAGGGGTCCGCAATTCACCCCTCCACTTT. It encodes CAWSRKGVRNSPLHF.

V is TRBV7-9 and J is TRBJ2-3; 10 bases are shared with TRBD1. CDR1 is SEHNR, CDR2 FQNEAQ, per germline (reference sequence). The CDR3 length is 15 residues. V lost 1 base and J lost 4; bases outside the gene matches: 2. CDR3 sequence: CASSLVGQGSDTQYF. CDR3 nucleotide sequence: TGTGCCAGCAGCTTAGTGGGACAGGGGTCAGATACGCAGTATTTT.

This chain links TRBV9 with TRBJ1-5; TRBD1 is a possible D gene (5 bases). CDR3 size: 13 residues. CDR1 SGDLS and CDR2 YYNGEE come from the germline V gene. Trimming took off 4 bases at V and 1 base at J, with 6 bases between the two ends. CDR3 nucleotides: TGTGCCAGCAGCCAGGGAAGCAATCAGCCCCAGCATTTT. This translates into CASSQGSNQPQHF.

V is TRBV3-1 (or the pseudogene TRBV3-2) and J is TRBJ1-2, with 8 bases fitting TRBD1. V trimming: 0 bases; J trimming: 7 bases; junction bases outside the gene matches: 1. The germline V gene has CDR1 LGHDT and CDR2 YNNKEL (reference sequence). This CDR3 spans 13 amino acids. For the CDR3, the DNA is TGTGCCAGCAGCCAAGAAGACAGGGGTGGCTACACCTTC. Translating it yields CASSQEDRGGYTF.

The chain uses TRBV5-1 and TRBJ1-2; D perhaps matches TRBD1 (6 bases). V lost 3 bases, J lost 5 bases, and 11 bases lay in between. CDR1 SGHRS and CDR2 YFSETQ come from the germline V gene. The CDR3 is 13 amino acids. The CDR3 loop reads CASSYDRKYGYTF. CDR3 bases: TGCGCCAGCAGCTACGACAGGAAATATGGCTACACCTTC.

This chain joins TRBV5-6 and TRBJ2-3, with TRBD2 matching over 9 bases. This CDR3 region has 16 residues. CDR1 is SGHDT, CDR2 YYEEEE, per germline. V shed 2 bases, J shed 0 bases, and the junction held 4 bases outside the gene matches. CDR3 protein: CASSFKAGGSTDTQYF. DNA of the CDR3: TGTGCCAGCAGCTTCAAAGCGGGGGGTAGCACAGATACGCAGTATTTT.

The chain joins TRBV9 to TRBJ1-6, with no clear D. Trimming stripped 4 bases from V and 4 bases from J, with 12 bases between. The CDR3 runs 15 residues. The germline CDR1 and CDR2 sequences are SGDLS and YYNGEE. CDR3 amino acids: CASSPREAYNSPLHF. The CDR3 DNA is TGTGCCAGCAGCCCCCGGGAAGCGTATAATTCACCCCTCCACTTT.

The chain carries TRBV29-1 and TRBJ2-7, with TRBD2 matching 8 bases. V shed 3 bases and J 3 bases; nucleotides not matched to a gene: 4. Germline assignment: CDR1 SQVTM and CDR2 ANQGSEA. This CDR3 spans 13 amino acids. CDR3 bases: TGCAGCGTTGATTCGGGAGGGAGCTACGAGCAGTACTTC. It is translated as CSVDSGGSYEQYF.

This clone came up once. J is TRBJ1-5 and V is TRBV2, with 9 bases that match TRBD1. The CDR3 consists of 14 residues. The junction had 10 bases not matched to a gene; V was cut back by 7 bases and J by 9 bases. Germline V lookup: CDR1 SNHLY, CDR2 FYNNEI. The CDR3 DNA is TGTGCCAGCAATCGAGGACAGGGGTATTCGCCCCAGCATTTT. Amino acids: CASNRGQGYSPQHF.

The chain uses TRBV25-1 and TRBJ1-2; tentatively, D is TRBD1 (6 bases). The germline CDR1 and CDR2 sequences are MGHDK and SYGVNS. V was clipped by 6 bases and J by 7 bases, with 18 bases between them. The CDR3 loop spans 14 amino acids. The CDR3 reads CASRPSTGSGGYTF. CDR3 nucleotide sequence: TGTGCCAGCAGACCGTCCACAGGGTCTGGTGGCTACACCTTC.

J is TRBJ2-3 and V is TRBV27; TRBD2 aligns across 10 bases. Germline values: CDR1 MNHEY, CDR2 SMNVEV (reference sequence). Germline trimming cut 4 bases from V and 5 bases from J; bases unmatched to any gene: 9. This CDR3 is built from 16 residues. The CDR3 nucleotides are TGTGCCAGCAGTTCGAGCGGGGGGGCTGGAGTAGATACGCAGTATTTT. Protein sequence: CASSSSGGAGVDTQYF.

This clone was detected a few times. In nucleotides, the CDR3 is TGTGCCAGCACCCACGGTCCGGGACAGGGATTCGCGTATGGCTACACCTTC. Translation gives CASTHGPGQGFAYGYTF. The gene calls are TRBV25-1 and TRBJ1-2, with 9 bases matching TRBD1. Losses at the gene ends were 7 bases for V and 5 bases for J; bases not matched to a gene: 17. The CDR3 extends over 17 amino acids. The germline V gene has CDR1 MGHDK and CDR2 SYGVNS.

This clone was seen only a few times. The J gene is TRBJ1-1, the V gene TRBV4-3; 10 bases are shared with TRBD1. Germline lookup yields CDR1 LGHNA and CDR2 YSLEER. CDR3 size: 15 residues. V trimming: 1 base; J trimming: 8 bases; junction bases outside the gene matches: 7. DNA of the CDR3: TGCGCCAGCAGCCAAGGATTGTTGGGACAGGGGGAAGCTTTCTTT. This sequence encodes CASSQGLLGQGEAFF.